The 26 T cell receptor beta chains below come from one sample, sequenced in a study of shared clonotypes between healthy human individuals. Clones were sequenced by immunoSEQ multiplex PCR, and TCRdb holds only the in-frame ones, with some missing. The table shows roughly 300,000 clones, with roughly 70% occurring only once. Source material: memory CD4+ T cells sorted from blood. Subset in this sample: CD45RA-negative fraction. The receptors stem from a man younger than 45 in good health.

The chain links TRBV7-9 to TRBJ1-2; the D gene is possibly TRBD1 (5 bases). CDR1 is SEHNR and CDR2 is FQNEAQ in the germline V gene (reference sequence). The germline V and J ends were trimmed by 5 bases and 1 base, with 8 bases remaining between them. The CDR3 sequence is 13 residues long. Here the CDR3 DNA reads TGTGCCAGCAGCCAAGACAGTAACTATGGCTACACCTTC. It is translated as CASSQDSNYGYTF.

This chain links TRBV5-8 with TRBJ2-3; 9 positions match TRBD1. With 1 base clipped from V and 2 bases from J, the junction kept 14 bases outside the gene matches. The germline V gene encodes CDR1 SGHTS and CDR2 YDEGEE. The length of the CDR3 is 19 residues. CDR3 coding DNA: TGTGCCAGCAGCTTGCCACTAGGACAGGGGCTAACGTTCACAGATACGCAGTATTTT. Its protein product is CASSLPLGQGLTFTDTQYF.

The chain combines TRBV7-9 with TRBJ2-7, with 7 bases identical to TRBD1. The V and J ends lost 5 bases and 4 bases, in that order; junction bases with no gene match: 2. CDR1 and CDR2 from the germline V gene are SEHNR and FQNEAQ (reference sequence). The CDR3 contains 12 residues. CDR3 DNA sequence: TGTGCCAGCAGCAGGGACAGATACGAGCAGTACTTC. Protein product: CASSRDRYEQYF.

This chain uses TRBV18 with TRBJ2-3; possible D gene TRBD1, 5 bases. Trimming took 0 bases from V and 5 from J, leaving 9 bases between them. Germline V CDR1 and CDR2: KGHSH, LQKENI. The CDR3 contains 14 residues. In nucleotides, the CDR3 is TGTGCCAGCTCACCACCCAGTCAGGGAGATACGCAGTATTTT. It yields the protein CASSPPSQGDTQYF.

The rearrangement uses TRBV27 and TRBJ2-7; 9 bases are shared with TRBD1. CDR1 is MNHEY, CDR2 SMNVEV, per germline (reference sequence). The CDR3 runs to 16 residues. After removal of 1 base from V and 9 bases from J, the junction contained 13 bases not matched to a gene. As DNA, the CDR3 is TGTGCCAGCAGTTTATTGGTGGGACAGGGCCCGCGGTGGCAGTACTTC. Its translation is CASSLLVGQGPRWQYF.

The chain couples TRBV19 to TRBJ1-4; D is unclear. The V end lost 5 bases, the J end lost 4 bases, and 11 bases lay between the germline ends. The CDR3 has 14 residues. The V gene's germline CDR1 is LNHDA and CDR2 SQIVND (reference sequence). In DNA form, the CDR3 reads TGTGCCAGTAGTTGGCGGACTAGTAATGAAAAACTGTTTTTT. Its translation is CASSWRTSNEKLFF.

The rearrangement joins TRBV7-2 to TRBJ2-2; D unclear. There are 15 residues in the CDR3. Germline V gives CDR1 SGHTA, CDR2 FQGNSA. V lost 2 bases to trimming and J lost 3 bases, with 10 bases between them. CDR3 region: CASSLLGMDTGELFF. In nucleotides, the CDR3 is TGTGCCAGCAGCTTATTGGGGATGGACACCGGGGAGCTGTTTTTT.

The V gene is TRBV5-1, the J gene TRBJ2-7, with 10 nucleotides matching TRBD2. Germline loops: CDR1 SGHRS, CDR2 YFSETQ. J gave up 0 bases and V 8 bases, and 11 bases lay outside the gene matches. The length of the CDR3 is 16 residues. The CDR3 loop reads CARGLARPPCSYEQYF. The DNA for the CDR3 is TGCGCCAGGGGACTAGCGAGACCCCCCTGCTCCTACGAGCAGTACTTC.

V is TRBV6-1 and J is TRBJ2-1, with D unclear. Germline V gene sequence: CDR1 MNHNS, CDR2 SASEGT. The V end lost 0 bases, the J end lost 4 bases, and 10 bases lay between the germline ends. The CDR3 contains 15 residues. CDR3 sequence: CASSEAWPIYNEQFF. As DNA, the CDR3 is TGTGCCAGCAGTGAAGCGTGGCCGATATACAATGAGCAGTTCTTC.

The J gene is TRBJ1-2, the V gene TRBV28; TRBD1 matches 7 bases. The CDR3 has 14 amino acids. Trimming removed 2 bases from V and 8 bases from J; junction bases left unmatched: 8. The germline V gene has CDR1 MDHEN and CDR2 SYDVKM. CDR3: CASSLDRVRGGYTF. DNA for the CDR3: TGTGCCAGCAGTTTAGACAGGGTGAGGGGCGGCTACACCTTC.

This clone has a single count. V and J are TRBV7-8 and TRBJ2-5, with 7 bases that match TRBD2. Germline CDR1 reads SGHVS; CDR2 reads FQNEAQ. CDR3 length equals 14 residues. Trimming cost V 5 bases and J 3 bases; bases outside gene matches: 6. The CDR3 region has the DNA TGTGCCAGCAGCGCAAGCGGGATAGAAGAGACCCAGTACTTC. Translated, it gives CASSASGIEETQYF.

The chain uses TRBV5-4 and TRBJ2-5; D call uncertain. This CDR3 is 14 amino acids long. Germline CDR1 is SGHNT and CDR2 is YYREEE (reference sequence). Trimming removed 3 bases at V and 0 bases at J, with 9 bases between. DNA for the CDR3: TGTGCCAGCAGCTGGGTAGGGAACCAAGAGACCCAGTACTTC. This translates into CASSWVGNQETQYF.

The chain joins TRBV4-1 to TRBJ2-1; D gene unclear. CDR3 length equals 12 residues. The germline V and J ends were trimmed by 1 base and 12 bases, with 10 bases remaining between them. From germline, CDR1 is MGHRA and CDR2 YSYEKL. The CDR3 DNA reads as TGCGCCAGCAGCCAAGGACTGGGCGGGCAGTTCTTC. Encoded protein: CASSQGLGGQFF.

The rearrangement links TRBV25-1 to TRBJ2-2; no firm D call. CDR3 size: 16 residues. The V and J ends lost 0 bases and 2 bases respectively, with 10 bases between them. The germline V gene encodes CDR1 MGHDK and CDR2 SYGVNS. CDR3 in DNA: TGTGCCAGCAGTGAATACGGCGAGGACAACACCGGGGAGCTGTTTTTT. Encoded protein: CASSEYGEDNTGELFF.

The chain links TRBV6-1 to TRBJ2-2; D not certain. CDR3 size: 15 residues. In germline, CDR1 is MNHNS, CDR2 SASEGT. V was trimmed by 6 bases and J by 6 bases, leaving 17 bases between them. The CDR3 sequence: CASREQSGVSGELFF. The CDR3 DNA follows: TGTGCCAGCAGAGAACAATCTGGAGTTTCCGGGGAGCTGTTTTTT.

V gene TRBV7-3 combines with J gene TRBJ2-3; the D gene is possibly TRBD2 (6 bases). This CDR3 has 15 residues. The germline V gene encodes CDR1 SGHTA and CDR2 FQGTGA. Trimming stripped 1 base from V and 1 base from J, with 9 bases between. The CDR3 reads CASSLITGGTDTQYF. CDR3 nucleotides: TGTGCCAGCAGCTTAATAACGGGAGGCACAGATACGCAGTATTTT.

The chain is built from TRBV10-2 and TRBJ2-5; D unclear. With 4 bases removed from V and 2 bases from J, the gap between germline ends came to 17 bases. Germline assignment: CDR1 WSHSY and CDR2 SAAADI. The CDR3 loop spans 16 amino acids. The CDR3 is CASSGGFGSNQETQYF. The CDR3 region has the DNA TGCGCCAGCAGTGGGGGTTTTGGCAGTAATCAAGAGACCCAGTACTTC.

The chain combines TRBV19 with TRBJ2-1; TRBD2 is a possible D gene (6 bases). V was shortened by 8 bases and J by 4 bases, with 15 bases between the two germline ends. The CDR3 contains 14 residues. Germline V gives CDR1 LNHDA, CDR2 SQIVND (reference sequence). This chain's CDR3 is CASAPGSRYNEQFF. In DNA, the CDR3 is TGTGCCAGTGCCCCCGGGAGTCGGTACAATGAGCAGTTCTTC. The variable domain in full, completed from reference TRBV19 and TRBJ2-1, reads DGGITQSPKYLFRKEGQNVTLSCEQNLNHDAMYWYRQDPGQGLRLIYYSQIVNDFQKGDIAEGYSVSREKKESFPLTVTSAQKNPTAFYLCASAPGSRYNEQFFGPGTRLTVL.

This chain uses TRBV5-6 with TRBJ1-1; D is ambiguous. Germline CDR1 and CDR2: SGHDT and YYEEEE. Trimming took off 5 bases at V and 6 bases at J, with 17 bases between the two ends. CDR3 length equals 14 residues. CDR3 sequence reads: CASSPEGLRAEAFF. The CDR3 DNA reads as TGTGCCAGCAGTCCCGAAGGGCTAAGGGCTGAAGCTTTCTTT. Combining the CDR3 with reference TRBV5-6 and TRBJ1-1 gives the whole variable domain DAGVTQSPTHLIKTRGQQVTLRCSPKSGHDTVSWYQQALGQGPQFIFQYYEEEERQRGNFPDRFSGHQFPNYSSELNVNALLLGDSALYLCASSPEGLRAEAFFGQGTRLTVV.

This clone was found once. The gene calls are TRBV27 and TRBJ2-7, with 8 bases fitting TRBD1. CDR3 length equals 15 residues. Trimming took 6 bases from V and 2 from J; bases not matched to a gene: 9. Germline lookup yields CDR1 MNHEY and CDR2 SMNVEV (reference sequence). This chain's CDR3 is CASRREDRGTYEQYF. DNA for the CDR3: TGTGCCAGCAGGCGAGAAGACAGGGGCACCTACGAGCAGTACTTC.

This rearrangement joins TRBV2 to TRBJ1-5; 7 bases match TRBD1. CDR1 SNHLY and CDR2 FYNNEI come from the germline V gene. Trimming at V came to 6 bases and at J to 3 bases, leaving 5 bases not matched to a gene. The CDR3 consists of 14 residues. The CDR3 loop is CASSRDRYNQPQHF. CDR3 bases: TGTGCCAGCAGCCGGGACAGATACAATCAGCCCCAGCATTTT.

This rearrangement joins TRBV2 to TRBJ1-2; D is perhaps TRBD1 (6 bases). CDR3 length: 12 residues. Trimming shortened V by 7 bases and J by 6 bases, and 12 bases separated the two germline ends. Germline V gene data show CDR1 as SNHLY and CDR2 as FYNNEI. The CDR3 spells CASKTDSHGYTF. CDR3 nucleotides: TGTGCCAGCAAGACGGACAGCCATGGCTACACCTTC.

The chain has TRBV7-4 and TRBJ2-7; 7 nucleotides align to TRBD2. V was pared by 4 bases and J by 2 bases, with 5 bases of the junction left unmatched. The CDR3 is 14 residues long. In germline, CDR1 is SGHVT, CDR2 SQSDAQ. The CDR3, as DNA: TGTGCCAGCAGCTCCGCGGGGGTAACCTACGAGCAGTACTTC. It encodes CASSSAGVTYEQYF. The complete variable domain, with remaining parts taken from reference TRBV7-4 and TRBJ2-7, reads GAGVSQSPRYKVAKRGRDVALRCDSISGHVTLYWYRQTLGQGSEVLTYSQSDAQRDKSGRPSGRFSAERPERSVSTLKIQRTEQGDSAVYLCASSSAGVTYEQYFGPGTRLTVT.

This clone was counted once. The same CDR3 can be traced to other DNA sequences in this sample. The chain couples TRBV5-4 to TRBJ2-2, with 8 bases fitting TRBD1. With 2 bases clipped from V and 1 base from J, the junction kept 1 base outside the gene matches. There are 15 residues in the CDR3. The germline gives CDR1 SGHNT, CDR2 YYREEE (reference sequence). The CDR3 DNA sequence: TGTGCCAGCAGCTTAGGGACAGGGAACACCGGGGAGCTGTTTTTT. It encodes CASSLGTGNTGELFF.

The genes are TRBV11-2 and TRBJ2-1; TRBD2 agrees at 7 bases. The CDR3 has 16 amino acids. V shed 2 bases, J shed 8 bases, and the junction held 12 bases outside the gene matches. The germline V gene encodes CDR1 SGHAT and CDR2 FQNNGV. The CDR3 protein is CASSLLRGRVGHEQFF. The DNA for the CDR3 is TGTGCCAGCAGCTTATTGCGCGGGAGAGTCGGACATGAGCAGTTCTTC.

This clone was observed a handful of times. This chain links TRBV28 with TRBJ2-7; D possibly corresponds to TRBD2 (5 bases). The CDR3 covers 12 residues. CDR1 is MDHEN and CDR2 is SYDVKM in the germline V gene. With 6 bases removed from V and 7 bases from J, the gap between germline ends came to 13 bases. CDR3 DNA: TGTGCCAGCAGAACTACTAGTTATGAGCAGTACTTC. Its translation is CASRTTSYEQYF.